Shown below are 31 T cell receptor beta chains from a single sample sequenced in a study of neoadjuvant anti-PD-1 for oral cavity cancer. Here immunoSEQ multiplex PCR was the method, and the copy in TCRdb shows in-frame clones only, minus some. The table lists about 68,000 clones, more than 75% of them singletons, with approximately 3% in the top ten. Time point of the sample: after neoadjuvant nivolumab, at surgical resection. Here the sequenced sample was PBMCs, taken after nivolumab (anti-PD-1) treatment. These receptors all come from a person aged 40 to 85 with oral cavity squamous cell carcinoma.

This chain joins TRBV5-4 and TRBJ2-6; D remains ambiguous. The length of the CDR3 is 15 residues. The V gene's germline CDR1 is SGHNT and CDR2 YYREEE (reference sequence). Trimming removed 0 bases from V and 0 bases from J, with 4 bases in between. The CDR3 loop is CASSLESSGANVLTF. DNA for the CDR3: TGTGCCAGCAGCTTGGAGAGCTCTGGGGCCAACGTCCTGACTTTC.

The chain joins TRBV6-6 to TRBJ2-1; D uncertain. From germline, CDR1 is MNHNY and CDR2 SVGAGI (reference sequence). The CDR3 is 15 residues long. V was pared by 0 bases and J by 1 base, with 7 bases between. As DNA, the CDR3 is TGTGCCAGCAGTTACTCAGGGAATTCCTACAATGAGCAGTTCTTC. This encodes CASSYSGNSYNEQFF.

This clone occurred a few times. This chain uses TRBV19 with TRBJ2-7; maybe TRBD1 (5 bases). CDR1 LNHDA and CDR2 SQIVND come from the germline V gene (reference sequence). This CDR3 spans 14 amino acids. Trimming pared 3 bases from V and 2 bases from J, leaving 11 bases between. The CDR3 sequence is CASSIDSSTYEQYF. CDR3 nucleotide sequence: TGTGCCAGTAGTATTGACAGTTCCACCTACGAGCAGTACTTC.

The chain links TRBV5-1 to TRBJ2-7; 8 bases map to TRBD2. With 3 bases clipped from V and 0 bases from J, the junction kept 2 bases outside the gene matches. This CDR3 contains 14 residues. Germline values: CDR1 SGHRS, CDR2 YFSETQ. CDR3 protein: CASSSGGGSYEQYF. CDR3 sequence (DNA): TGCGCCAGCAGCTCCGGGGGGGGCTCCTACGAGCAGTACTTC.

For the CDR3, the DNA is TGTGCCAGCAGGCCTGACTTATACTCCTACAATGAGCAGTTCTTC. It translates to CASRPDLYSYNEQFF. The chain employs TRBV9 and TRBJ2-1, with unresolved D. The germline CDR1 and CDR2 sequences are SGDLS and YYNGEE. This CDR3 has 15 residues. Trimming pared 5 bases from V and 0 bases from J, leaving 12 bases between.

This rearrangement joins TRBV5-8 to TRBJ2-7; TRBD1 might be the D (5 bases). CDR3 size: 13 residues. Germline V gene data show CDR1 as SGHTS and CDR2 as YDEGEE. V lost 0 bases and J 3 bases, leaving 7 bases between the germline ends. CDR3 residues: CASSLVGDYEQYF. The CDR3 DNA sequence: TGTGCCAGCAGCTTGGTAGGGGACTACGAGCAGTACTTC.

As DNA, the CDR3 is TGTGCCAGCAGTGAAGGGGTAGGCTACGAGCAGTACTTC. This encodes CASSEGVGYEQYF. This rearrangement joins TRBV25-1 to TRBJ2-7; D is unresolved. In germline, CDR1 is MGHDK, CDR2 SYGVNS. V gave up 2 bases and J gave up 3 bases, with 8 bases separating them. This CDR3 is built from 13 residues.

The rearrangement joins TRBV10-1 to TRBJ2-3, with unresolved D. This CDR3 is 15 amino acids long. Germline loops: CDR1 WNHNN, CDR2 SYGVQD (reference sequence). V shed 3 bases and J shed 3 bases, with 13 bases lying between them. CDR3 DNA sequence: TGCGCCAGCAGTGAAGGCACCTTCAGAACAGATACGCAGTATTTT. Translation: CASSEGTFRTDTQYF.

CDR3 region: CASSGTADTQYF. CDR3 coding DNA: TGCGCCAGCAGTGGGACCGCAGATACGCAGTATTTT. This chain connects TRBV10-1 to TRBJ2-3; D is undetermined. Germline-derived CDR1 and CDR2 are WNHNN and SYGVQD (reference sequence). The CDR3 is made up of 12 amino acids. V was cut by 4 bases and J by 4 bases, with 6 bases left in between.

The rearrangement joins TRBV5-4 to TRBJ2-5, with TRBD1 matching 9 bases. Germline lookup yields CDR1 SGHNT and CDR2 YYREEE (reference sequence). V dropped 4 bases and J dropped 5; count of bases not matched to a gene: 9. CDR3 length equals 15 residues. Here the CDR3 DNA reads TGTGCCAGCAGCCAGCCCACAGGGGGCGAGGAGACCCAGTACTTC. As protein: CASSQPTGGEETQYF.

The chain uses TRBV5-1 and TRBJ2-1; possibly TRBD2 for D (7 bases). The CDR3 loop spans 15 amino acids. V gave up 4 bases and J gave up 2 bases, with 13 bases separating them. From germline, CDR1 is SGHRS and CDR2 YFSETQ. CDR3 coding DNA: TGCGCCAGCAGCGGGGAGGGGGGCGCCTACAATGAGCAGTTCTTC. Amino acid sequence: CASSGEGGAYNEQFF.

The genes are TRBV6-5 and TRBJ1-1; 9 bases are a match to TRBD1. CDR1 and CDR2 (germline): MNHEY, SVGAGI. The ends lost 6 bases at V and 1 base at J; junction bases unmatched: 0. The CDR3 is 13 amino acids. The DNA of the CDR3 is TGTGCCAGCAGACAGGGGGCGAACACTGAAGCTTTCTTT. Protein sequence: CASRQGANTEAFF.

This rearrangement joins TRBV30 to TRBJ2-5; D perhaps matches TRBD2 (6 bases). This CDR3 is 13 amino acids long. Deletions cut 3 bases from V and 4 bases from J, with 12 bases between. In germline, CDR1 is GTSNPN, CDR2 SVGIG (reference sequence). For the CDR3, the DNA is TGTGCCTGGAGGACCACCGGGGGAGAGACCCAGTACTTC. Its protein product is CAWRTTGGETQYF.

V usage is TRBV2 and J usage is TRBJ2-7, with D tentatively TRBD2 (6 bases). CDR1 is SNHLY and CDR2 is FYNNEI in the germline V gene. There are 15 residues in the CDR3. Trimming left V 6 bases short and J 2 bases short, with 17 bases between. The CDR3 coding sequence is TGTGCCAGCAGGGACCCAGGCGGGGTTGCCTACGAGCAGTACTTC. It translates to CASRDPGGVAYEQYF.

CDR3 residues: CASGRLSGSLNEQFF. In nucleotides, the CDR3 is TGCGCCAGCGGGCGGCTTAGCGGGAGCCTCAATGAGCAGTTCTTC. This rearrangement joins TRBV5-1 to TRBJ2-1; 9 bases agree with TRBD2. Germline V gene lookup returns CDR1 SGHRS and CDR2 YFSETQ. The CDR3 extends over 15 amino acids. V lost 7 bases to trimming and J lost 6 bases; unmatched junction nucleotides: 11.

This clone was observed a handful of times. V and J are TRBV6-5 and TRBJ1-4; the D gene is possibly TRBD1 (6 bases). The CDR3 is made up of 12 amino acids. V dropped 6 bases and J dropped 11 bases, with 13 bases sitting between them. Germline CDR1 reads MNHEY; CDR2 reads SVGAGI. The DNA for the CDR3 is TGTGCCAGCAGACAGGGTGGGGGGAAACTGTTTTTT. Its protein product is CASRQGGGKLFF.

This sequence joins TRBV19 and TRBJ1-2; 9 bases fit TRBD1. The CDR3 extends over 14 amino acids. V dropped 4 bases and J dropped 5; count of bases not matched to a gene: 5. Per germline, CDR1 LNHDA and CDR2 SQIVND (reference sequence). CDR3 nucleotides: TGTGCCAGTAGTAGGGACAGGGACGGGTATGGCTACACCTTC. It specifies CASSRDRDGYGYTF.

This clone was seen only a few times. This chain uses TRBV5-6 with TRBJ2-2, with 10 bases matching TRBD1. After removal of 4 bases from V and 7 bases from J, the junction contained 10 bases not matched to a gene. This CDR3 region has 16 residues. Looked up from germline, CDR1 is SGHDT and CDR2 is YYEEEE. The CDR3, as DNA: TGTGCCAGCAGCGATCGACAGGGGGCTACGTTCGGGGAGCTGTTTTTT. As protein: CASSDRQGATFGELFF.

The chain carries TRBV6-5 and TRBJ1-1; unclear D gene. Germline CDR1 is MNHEY and CDR2 is SVGAGI. The CDR3 loop spans 11 amino acids. Deletions cut 7 bases from V and 6 bases from J, with 9 bases between. In nucleotides, the CDR3 is TGTGCCAGCATCACCGGGCCTGAAGCTTTCTTT. This gives the protein CASITGPEAFF.

Only one count was recorded for this clone. The CDR3: CASSLYGTGSYSNQPQHF. The CDR3 nucleotides read TGTGCCAGCAGCTTATATGGGACAGGGAGTTATAGCAATCAGCCCCAGCATTTT. The rearrangement links TRBV7-8 to TRBJ1-5, with 9 bases identical to TRBD1. Unmatched junction bases numbered 8, after V lost 2 bases and J lost 0 bases. Germline values: CDR1 SGHVS, CDR2 FQNEAQ. This CDR3 is 18 amino acids long.

V usage is TRBV5-1 and J usage is TRBJ2-7, with D possibly TRBD2 on 6 matching bases. This CDR3 spans 14 amino acids. The germline V gene encodes CDR1 SGHRS and CDR2 YFSETQ. V was pared by 0 bases and J by 4 bases, with 11 bases between. CDR3 nucleotide sequence: TGCGCCAGCAGCTTGGGACTAGGGGTTTACGAGCAGTACTTC. It yields the protein CASSLGLGVYEQYF.

This chain uses TRBV18 with TRBJ1-1; D not resolved. Germline CDR1 reads KGHSH; CDR2 reads LQKENI. V gave up 4 bases and J gave up 1 base, with 7 bases separating them. The CDR3 totals 13 residues. CDR3 nucleotide sequence: TGTGCCAGCTCACTCGACCCGAACACTGAAGCTTTCTTT. It encodes CASSLDPNTEAFF.

This rearrangement joins TRBV6-1 to TRBJ1-1; weak D call: TRBD1 (5 bases). The CDR3 extends over 15 amino acids. Trimming took 4 bases from V and 0 from J, leaving 12 bases between them. Per the germline V gene, CDR1 is MNHNS and CDR2 is SASEGT. CDR3 amino acids: CASSGWTPVNTEAFF. The DNA for the CDR3 is TGTGCCAGCAGTGGGTGGACACCCGTGAACACTGAAGCTTTCTTT.

The V gene is TRBV29-1, the J gene TRBJ2-1; 10 nucleotides line up with TRBD2. The junction had 3 bases not matched to a gene; V was cut back by 5 bases and J by 8 bases. The germline V gene has CDR1 SQVTM and CDR2 ANQGSEA. The CDR3 has 12 residues. The CDR3 bases are TGCAGCGTTTCTAGCGGGGGACATGAGCAGTTCTTC. Encoded protein: CSVSSGGHEQFF.

The chain recombines TRBV7-9 with TRBJ1-1, with 7 bases fitting TRBD1. The CDR3 sequence is 15 residues long. The germline V gene encodes CDR1 SEHNR and CDR2 FQNEAQ (reference sequence). V gave up 5 bases and J gave up 11 bases; unmatched junction bases: 17. CDR3 nucleotides: TGTGCCAGCAGCGCTCGACAGGGTCTTATTCTAGCGGCTTTCTTT. It translates to CASSARQGLILAAFF.

This clone was detected a few times. The chain recombines TRBV9 with TRBJ2-3; D is possibly TRBD1 or TRBD2 (5 bases each). The CDR3 runs 14 residues. CDR1 and CDR2 (germline): SGDLS, YYNGEE. V lost 0 bases and J lost 4, with 9 bases in between. This chain's CDR3 is CASSVVGTADTQYF. CDR3 DNA: TGTGCCAGCAGCGTAGTCGGGACGGCAGATACGCAGTATTTT.

The V call is TRBV19, the J call TRBJ2-6, with TRBD2 as a possible D gene (5 bases). V was cut by 6 bases and J by 3 bases, with 12 bases left in between. This CDR3 comprises 15 residues. Germline V gives CDR1 LNHDA, CDR2 SQIVND (reference sequence). The CDR3 DNA follows: TGTGCCAGTAGCCCTTCCCGGGATGGGGCCAACGTCCTGACTTTC. Translation gives CASSPSRDGANVLTF.

The chain couples TRBV4-1 to TRBJ2-5; TRBD1 agrees at 9 bases. CDR1 and CDR2 from the germline V gene are MGHRA and YSYEKL. This CDR3 contains 17 residues. Germline trimming cut 2 bases from V and 2 bases from J; bases unmatched to any gene: 9. The DNA of the CDR3 is TGCGCCAGCAGCCAATTCCATCCGGGACAGGGTCAAGAGACCCAGTACTTC. It codes for CASSQFHPGQGQETQYF.

This clone was found a few times. V and J are TRBV30 and TRBJ2-7; TRBD2 is a possible D gene (7 bases). V dropped 5 bases and J dropped 4 bases, with 18 bases sitting between them. Per germline, CDR1 GTSNPN and CDR2 SVGIG (reference sequence). This CDR3 region has 14 residues. The CDR3 coding sequence is TGTGCCTGGGGCCTAGGGGGGGCAGGGTACGAGCAGTACTTC. This encodes CAWGLGGAGYEQYF.

The chain uses TRBV7-2 and TRBJ1-1, with D perhaps TRBD1 (6 bases). The germline V gene has CDR1 SGHTA and CDR2 FQGNSA. The CDR3 sequence is 17 residues long. The germline V and J ends were trimmed by 2 bases and 1 base, with 17 bases remaining between them. The DNA for the CDR3 is TGTGCCAGCAGCTTACGGTCCCCCAAACAGGGGAACACTGAAGCTTTCTTT. Its translation is CASSLRSPKQGNTEAFF. The full variable domain, in which reference TRBV7-2 and TRBJ1-1 provide the parts outside the CDR3, is GAGVSQSPSNKVTEKGKDVELRCDPISGHTALYWYRQSLGQGLEFLIYFQGNSAPDKSGLPSDRFSAERTGGSVSTLTIQRTQQEDSAVYLCASSLRSPKQGNTEAFFGQGTRLTVV.

The chain links TRBV5-8 to TRBJ1-5, with D perhaps matching TRBD1 (6 bases). V lost 4 bases and J lost 5, with 13 bases in between. Germline lookup yields CDR1 SGHTS and CDR2 YDEGEE. There are 14 residues in the CDR3. The CDR3 spells CASSGGGTYQPQHF. CDR3 DNA: TGTGCCAGCAGCGGAGGGGGTACTTATCAGCCCCAGCATTTT. Combining the CDR3 with reference TRBV5-8 and TRBJ1-5 gives the whole variable domain EAGVTQSPTHLIKTRGQQATLRCSPISGHTSVYWYQQALGLGLQFLLWYDEGEERNRGNFPPRFSGRQFPNYSSELNVNALELEDSALYLCASSGGGTYQPQHFGDGTRLSIL.